This section outlines one T cell receptor (beta chain) sequence together with its context. Its specificity is unknown. Across several immunoSEQ plates, the genomic DNA of each subset was split evenly. The table came from immunoSEQ multiplex PCR; TCRdb's copy has only in-frame clones and leaves some out. The sample includes 600,000 or so clones, 95% to 98% seen only once; the top ten take approximately 0.33%. From germline, CDR1 is SEHNR and CDR2 FQNEAQ (reference sequence). This CDR3 spans 15 amino acids. The trim removed 2 bases at V and 5 bases at J, leaving 5 bases unmatched. Cells designated naive CD8 were CD45RO-negative and were positively selected for CCR7, with terminally differentiated effector memory CD45RA+ cells excluded. The data are from a study of shared clonotypes between healthy human individuals. Broader study findings: Of the naive CD4 clonotypes, approximately 5% were shared across a few donors.

The TCR sequence derives from a man aged 25-45 years in good health. The rearrangement joins TRBV7-9 to TRBJ1-4, with 7 bases matching TRBD1. Sequencing input: naive CD8+ T cells sorted from blood. CDR3: CASSLRGTENEKLFF. The CDR3 DNA reads as TGTGCCAGCAGCTTAAGGGGGACAGAGAATGAAAAACTGTTTTTT.